This T cell receptor (beta chain) was sequenced for a study of T cells in Graves' hyperthyroidism and ophthalmopathy. Regions amplified from RNA transcripts were the TCR beta CDR3 regions. With the HTBI primer set, the TCR CDR3 went through a first round of RT-PCR. TCRdb re-analysed the multiplex PCR reads in MiXCR, keeping a single row per CDR3 protein. The table has 250,000 to 300,000 distinct CDR3 sequences, over 12% seen once. The study based diagnoses on clinical symptoms, serum thyroxine and TRAb, thyroid ultrasound and orbital computed tomography. V was clipped by 6 bases and J by 2 bases, with 7 bases between them. The germline CDR1 and CDR2 sequences are KGHSH and LQKENI. The CDR3 has 13 residues. This clonotype appeared once. Its cognate antigen is unknown. General observations from the study: Most thyroid clonotypes that were expanded above 0.001 also turned up in blood.

V and J are TRBV18 and TRBJ2-2; D uncertain. This sequence originates from a woman aged 45-59 years with Graves' hyperthyroidism that later progressed to Graves' ophthalmopathy. Sequencing used blood. CDR3 sequence (DNA): TGTGCCAGCTCGGGGTACAACACCGGGGAGCTGTTTTTT. Its translation is CASSGYNTGELFF.